The rows below give T cell receptor beta chains drawn from one sample of a study of T cells in Graves' hyperthyroidism and ophthalmopathy. TCRdb analysed the multiplex PCR reads with MiXCR anew, one entry per CDR3 protein. The sample shows 640,000 or so distinct CDR3 sequences, 14% to 15% of them seen only once. The material sequenced was blood. The receptors originated from a woman aged 35 to 49 with Graves' ophthalmopathy. CDR3s include the opening cysteine and the closing phenylalanine or tryptophan. The order of the fields is D gene, J gene, clone size, V gene, CDR3 protein, CDR3 DNA. The D gene is left open where the match is weak. Rows give clone size only sometimes, using once, few, many, or a class for an expanded clone.

>.|TRBJ2-2|.|TRBV18
CASSPGSSAGELFF
TGTGCCAGCTCACCAGGTTCTTCGGCCGGGGAGCTGTTTTTT
>.|TRBJ2-2|many|TRBV6-2/TRBV6-3
CASNMAYTGELFF
TGTGCCAGCAATATGGCGTACACCGGGGAGCTGTTTTTT
>TRBD1|TRBJ2-7|many|TRBV27
CASSLTGTAYEQYF
TGTGCCAGCAGCTTGACCGGGACAGCCTACGAGCAGTACTTC
>.|TRBJ1-2|.|TRBV11-1
CASSRDAFYGYTF
TGTGCCAGCAGCCGGGACGCTTTCTATGGCTACACCTTC
>TRBD1|TRBJ1-2|many|TRBV20-1
CSARNRGRSGYTF
TGCAGTGCTAGAAACAGGGGAAGAAGTGGCTACACCTTC
>TRBD2|TRBJ2-7|.|TRBV18
CASSPMTSGRVEQYF
TGTGCCAGCTCACCAATGACTAGCGGGAGGGTCGAGCAGTACTTC
>.|TRBJ1-5|many|TRBV29-1
CSPLPDSNQPQHF
TGCAGCCCTCTCCCCGATAGCAATCAGCCCCAGCATTTT
>TRBD1|TRBJ2-5|.|TRBV28
CASLGTVGTQYF
TGTGCCAGCCTCGGGACAGTAGGGACCCAGTACTTC
>.|TRBJ2-7|.|TRBV9
CASSVATTRGGGGYEQYF
TGTGCCAGCAGCGTAGCTACGACTCGGGGAGGGGGAGGCTACGAGCAGTACTTC
>.|TRBJ2-7|few|TRBV29-1
CSVERRVVGGLYEQYF
TGCAGCGTGGAGCGCAGGGTAGTGGGGGGACTCTACGAGCAGTACTTC
>.|TRBJ1-5|many|TRBV12-3/TRBV12-4
CASSFSQGYYSNQPQHF
TGTGCCAGCAGTTTCTCTCAGGGCTACTATAGCAATCAGCCCCAGCATTTT
>TRBD1|TRBJ2-7|many|TRBV29-1
CSVGADRTPHEQYF
TGCAGCGTTGGAGCGGACAGGACTCCCCACGAGCAGTACTTC
>.|TRBJ2-7|many|TRBV28
CASSLGGWEGQYEQYF
TGTGCCAGCAGTTTAGGTGGGTGGGAGGGACAGTACGAGCAGTACTTC
>.|TRBJ1-1|.|TRBV11-1
CASSSPANRINTEAFF
TGTGCCAGCAGCTCCCCGGCCAATCGAATTAACACTGAAGCTTTCTTT
>TRBD2|TRBJ2-5|many|TRBV6-1
CASSGTSGSETQYF
TGTGCCAGCAGTGGGACTAGCGGGAGCGAGACCCAGTACTTC
>.|TRBJ1-1|many|TRBV2
CASSEIGREAFF
TGTGCCAGCAGTGAAATTGGCAGGGAAGCTTTCTTT
>.|TRBJ1-5|many|TRBV28
CASSVGDQPQHF
TGTGCCAGCAGTGTGGGGGATCAGCCCCAGCATTTT
>.|TRBJ1-2|many|TRBV7-9
CASSLGDSYTF
TGTGCCAGCAGCTTAGGGGATAGCTACACCTTC
>.|TRBJ2-5|.|TRBV11-2
CASSLNLELETQYF
TGTGCCAGCAGCTTAAACCTTGAGTTAGAGACCCAGTACTTC
>.|TRBJ2-5|many|TRBV28
CASSSIAVQETQYF
TGTGCCAGCAGTTCTATAGCGGTGCAAGAGACCCAGTACTTC
>TRBD2|TRBJ2-5|.|TRBV7-9
CASKGLAGETQYF
TGTGCCTCAAAGGGACTAGCGGGCGAGACCCAGTACTTC
>.|TRBJ1-2|many|TRBV20-1
CSASLQGTNYGYTF
TGCAGTGCTAGTCTACAGGGAACCAACTATGGCTACACCTTC
>TRBD2|TRBJ2-2|many|TRBV20-1
CSATDPSGSNGGELFF
TGCAGTGCTACCGATCCTAGCGGGAGTAATGGCGGGGAGCTGTTTTTT
>TRBD2|TRBJ2-2|.|TRBV30
CAWSRLTSGTGELFF
TGTGCCTGGAGTCGACTGACTAGCGGGACCGGGGAGCTGTTTTTT
>.|TRBJ1-3|many|TRBV28
CASSSPPASSGNTIYF
TGTGCCAGCAGTTCTCCCCCAGCGAGCTCTGGAAACACCATATATTTT
>.|TRBJ1-6|many|TRBV28
CASIGTRNNNFSPLHF
TGTGCCAGCATAGGGACCCGCAACAATAATTTTTCACCCCTCCACTTT
>.|TRBJ1-5|many|TRBV19
CASSIFVSNQPQHF
TGTGCCAGTAGTATTTTCGTTAGCAATCAGCCCCAGCATTTT
>TRBD2|TRBJ2-7|.|TRBV13
CASSLVGTSGSNEQYF
TGTGCCAGCAGCTTAGTTGGGACTAGCGGGAGTAACGAGCAGTACTTC
>.|TRBJ1-2|many|TRBV7-3
CASRFSGANYGYTF
TGTGCCAGCAGGTTTTCGGGAGCTAACTATGGCTACACCTTC
>TRBD1|TRBJ2-7|many|TRBV6-1
CASSSHRGRNEQYF
TGTGCCAGCAGCAGTCACAGGGGGCGAAACGAGCAGTACTTC
>TRBD1|TRBJ1-1|many|TRBV19
CASRTGRFTEAFF
TGTGCCAGTAGGACAGGGAGGTTCACTGAAGCTTTCTTT
>TRBD2|TRBJ2-7|.|TRBV15
CATSRDGRTSGRRGRPYEQYF
TGTGCCACCAGCAGAGATGGCCGGACTAGCGGGAGGAGGGGGCGACCCTACGAGCAGTACTTC
>.|TRBJ2-7|once|TRBV6-1
CAGSTVYEQYF
TGTGCCGGCAGCACGGTCTACGAGCAGTACTTC
>.|TRBJ1-5|many|TRBV28
CASSLGNFQPQHF
TGTGCCAGCAGTTTGGGGAATTTTCAGCCCCAGCATTTT
>TRBD2|TRBJ2-5|few|TRBV15
CATSTGLAGSQETQYF
TGTGCCACCAGCACAGGACTAGCGGGGTCCCAAGAGACCCAGTACTTC
>TRBD1|TRBJ1-2|many|TRBV7-9
CASSLVGGPFYGYTF
TGTGCCAGCAGCTTAGTAGGGGGCCCATTCTATGGCTACACCTTC
>.|TRBJ2-5|once|TRBV6-1
CASKGAGVQETQYF
TGTGCCAGCAAAGGGGCAGGGGTACAAGAGACCCAGTACTTC
>.|TRBJ2-5|many|TRBV2
CASLLAGHQETQYF
TGTGCCAGCTTGTTGGCGGGACATCAAGAGACCCAGTACTTC
>.|TRBJ2-5|.|TRBV7-8
CASSPNRAGGVETQYF
TGTGCCAGCAGCCCAAACCGAGCCGGAGGGGTGGAGACCCAGTACTTC
>TRBD1|TRBJ1-1|many|TRBV12-3/TRBV12-4
CASSFLGTGMAFF
TGTGCCAGCAGTTTCTTAGGGACAGGGATGGCTTTCTTT
>.|TRBJ2-2|many|TRBV12-3/TRBV12-4
CASINTGELFF
TGTGCCAGCATAAACACCGGGGAGCTGTTTTTT
>.|TRBJ2-7|many|TRBV6-5
CASSYSFRDEQYF
TGTGCCAGCAGTTACTCGTTTAGGGACGAGCAGTACTTC
>TRBD1|TRBJ2-7|many|TRBV7-2
CASSLQGAEEQYF
TGTGCCAGCAGCTTACAGGGGGCCGAAGAGCAGTACTTC
>.|TRBJ1-2|.|TRBV27
CASSGLGTTSSYTF
TGTGCCAGCAGTGGGCTAGGGACAACTTCTAGCTACACCTTC
>.|TRBJ2-7|many|TRBV6-5
CASSYFQESYEQYF
TGTGCCAGCAGTTACTTCCAGGAGAGCTACGAGCAGTACTTC
>.|TRBJ1-2|.|TRBV19
CASSPTGTYGYTF
TGTGCCAGTAGTCCCACAGGCACCTATGGCTACACCTTC
>TRBD2|TRBJ2-5|many|TRBV4-1
CASSQTQAGRGLQYF
TGCGCCAGCAGCCAAACCCAAGCGGGAAGGGGACTCCAGTACTTC
>.|TRBJ1-1|.|TRBV30
CAWNQGIQTEAFF
TGTGCCTGGAACCAAGGCATACAGACTGAAGCTTTCTTT
>.|TRBJ2-5|many|TRBV4-1
CASSPRSSGETQYF
TGCGCCAGCAGCCCGCGGAGTAGCGGAGAGACCCAGTACTTC
>.|TRBJ1-4|many|TRBV20-1
CSARGQTWDEKLFF
TGCAGTGCTAGAGGGCAGACTTGGGATGAAAAACTGTTTTTT
>.|TRBJ1-2|many|TRBV12-5
CASGWSSGGYTF
TGTGCTAGTGGCTGGTCATCCGGCGGCTACACCTTC
>.|TRBJ2-7|many|TRBV5-1
CASSLEYSYEQYF
TGCGCCAGCAGCTTGGAGTACAGCTACGAGCAGTACTTC
>TRBD2|TRBJ2-7|.|TRBV19
CASSIGLAGTYEQYF
TGTGCCAGTAGTATCGGATTAGCGGGGACCTACGAGCAGTACTTC
>.|TRBJ1-1|many|TRBV5-1
CASSLAGPANTEAFF
TGCGCCAGCAGCTTGGCCGGACCCGCGAACACTGAAGCTTTCTTT
>.|TRBJ2-2|few|TRBV6-2/TRBV6-3
CASTRISVNTGELFF
TGTGCCAGCACCCGAATCTCCGTAAACACCGGGGAGCTGTTTTTT
>TRBD2|TRBJ2-7|many|TRBV5-4
CASSIAGGEQYF
TGTGCCAGCAGCATAGCGGGAGGCGAGCAGTACTTC